One sample yielded the 15 T cell receptor beta chains listed below, sequenced in a study of persistence of HIV-infected CD4 T cells. An overlapping HIV-1 Gag peptide pool stimulated these cells at about 0.9 ug/peptide/mL. Memory cells lacking CD40L and CD69 with high CD45RO were sorted. Antigen specificity for these receptors is unknown. The immunoSEQ assay was version 4, run in survey mode. Sequencing used immunoSEQ multiplex PCR; TCRdb keeps in-frame clones, though not all of them. Among over 40,000 clones listed, 75% to 85% were seen once. The source was CD4+ T cells sorted from PBMCs after roughly 20-hour stimulation, collected from a patient who received antiretroviral therapy. The source of these receptors is an adult man with HIV who was CMV-seropositive.

The chain combines TRBV18 with TRBJ2-3, with D hard to call. The V gene's germline CDR1 is KGHSH and CDR2 LQKENI. The CDR3 totals 18 residues. With 2 bases removed from V and 3 bases from J, the gap between germline ends came to 21 bases. This CDR3 is CASSPSWNQFEETDTQYF. CDR3 nucleotides: TGTGCCAGCTCACCATCTTGGAATCAGTTCGAGGAGACAGATACGCAGTATTTT. The whole variable domain, filled in from reference TRBV18 and TRBJ2-3, reads NAGVMQNPRHLVRRRGQEARLRCSPMKGHSHVYWYRQLPEEGLKFMVYLQKENIIDESGMPKERFSAEFPKEGPSILRIQQVVRGDSAAYFCASSPSWNQFEETDTQYFGPGTRLTVL.

V and J are TRBV5-1 and TRBJ1-6; weak D call: TRBD1 (5 bases). The ends were cut back, 0 bases at V and 7 bases at J, with 11 bases in the middle. Germline V gene lookup returns CDR1 SGHRS and CDR2 YFSETQ. The CDR3 runs to 15 residues. The CDR3 nucleotides read TGCGCCAGCAGCTTGGTGGCAGGGACGAATTCACCCCTCCACTTT. This gives the protein CASSLVAGTNSPLHF.

The V and J genes are TRBV5-1 and TRBJ2-3; 11 bases match TRBD1. The germline gives CDR1 SGHRS, CDR2 YFSETQ. V trimming: 6 bases; J trimming: 4 bases; junction bases outside the gene matches: 13. This CDR3 contains 17 residues. This chain's CDR3 is CASTTQRGTGGADTQYF. The DNA of the CDR3 is TGCGCCAGCACCACTCAGAGGGGGACAGGGGGAGCAGATACGCAGTATTTT.

The chain combines TRBV7-2 with TRBJ1-5, with D tentatively TRBD1 (5 bases). The V end was cut by 5 bases, the J end by 7 bases, with 12 bases between. This CDR3 region has 13 residues. Germline lookup yields CDR1 SGHTA and CDR2 FQGNSA. CDR3 bases: TGTGCCAGCAGCCTGGGGGGGGGACAGCCCCAGCATTTT. This codes for CASSLGGGQPQHF.

This chain uses TRBV6-6 with TRBJ1-5; no definite D call. Trimming cost V 6 bases and J 7 bases, with 16 bases left between them. CDR3 length: 14 residues. The V gene's germline CDR1 is MNHNY and CDR2 SVGAGI (reference sequence). CDR3 amino acids: CASSPAGIQQPQHF. Here the CDR3 DNA reads TGTGCCAGCAGCCCGGCGGGAATTCAGCAGCCCCAGCATTTT.

In DNA, the CDR3 is TGTGCCAGCGGGGTGTGGGGGCTGCAAGAAAAACTGTTTTTT. Translated, it gives CASGVWGLQEKLFF. This chain connects TRBV28 to TRBJ1-4, with D tentatively TRBD1 (6 bases). Germline V CDR1 and CDR2: MDHEN, SYDVKM. The CDR3 consists of 14 residues. Trimming cost V 8 bases and J 8 bases, with 18 bases left between them.

The V and J genes are TRBV7-9 and TRBJ1-6, with a weak D call TRBD1 (6 bases). The length of the CDR3 is 16 residues. Trimming cost V 5 bases and J 11 bases, with 22 bases left between them. The germline V gene has CDR1 SEHNR and CDR2 FQNEAQ (reference sequence). CDR3 DNA: TGTGCCAGCAGCCCCTGGGACACGGGAGCAGCAACACCCCTCCACTTT. Residues: CASSPWDTGAATPLHF.

The rearrangement joins TRBV30 to TRBJ2-5; the D gene is possibly TRBD2 (5 bases). The CDR3 has 15 residues. In germline, CDR1 is GTSNPN, CDR2 SVGIG (reference sequence). V was pared by 1 base and J by 5 bases, with 17 bases between. The CDR3 DNA is TGTGCCTGGAGTGCTGACGAGGGCGAGTGGGAGACCCAGTACTTC. Its translation: CAWSADEGEWETQYF.

The gene calls are TRBV28 and TRBJ1-2; unclear D gene. Germline V gene data show CDR1 as MDHEN and CDR2 as SYDVKM. The V end lost 9 bases, the J end lost 2 bases, and 22 bases lay between the germline ends. CDR3 size: 16 residues. The CDR3 region has the DNA TGTGCCAGTGCGGGTTGGGCAGCTGGAGAGAACTATGGCTACACCTTC. Protein product: CASAGWAAGENYGYTF.

The rearrangement links TRBV30 to TRBJ2-2; 10 bases line up with TRBD2. The CDR3 totals 15 residues. Germline trimming cut 3 bases from V and 4 bases from J; bases unmatched to any gene: 5. Looked up from germline, CDR1 is GTSNPN and CDR2 is SVGIG (reference sequence). The CDR3 nucleotides read TGTGCCTGGAGGGAAGCGGGAGGGAGCACCGGGGAGCTGTTTTTT. It specifies CAWREAGGSTGELFF.

The rearrangement links TRBV11-3 to TRBJ2-1; 14 nucleotides match TRBD2. The CDR3 extends over 16 amino acids. Trimming at V came to 5 bases and at J to 3 bases, leaving 3 bases not matched to a gene. The germline gives CDR1 SGHNT, CDR2 YENEEA. The CDR3: CASSRGTSGGYNEQFF. The CDR3 bases are TGTGCCAGCAGCCGGGGGACTAGCGGGGGCTACAATGAGCAGTTCTTC. Full variable domain (remainder filled in from reference TRBV11-3 and TRBJ2-1): EAGVVQSPRYKIIEKKQPVAFWCNPISGHNTLYWYLQNLGQGPELLIRYENEEAVDDSQLPKDRFSAERLKGVDSTLKIQPAELGDSAVYLCASSRGTSGGYNEQFFGPGTRLTVL.

The chain combines TRBV2 with TRBJ1-1; possible D gene TRBD1, 5 bases. Germline loops: CDR1 SNHLY, CDR2 FYNNEI. V lost 7 bases to trimming and J lost 0 bases, with 18 bases between them. The CDR3 is 16 residues long. CDR3 residues: CASTLGGTTMNTEAFF. CDR3 coding DNA: TGTGCCAGCACCCTGGGGGGGACCACTATGAACACTGAAGCTTTCTTT.

The rearrangement links TRBV7-8 to TRBJ2-3, with D perhaps matching TRBD2 (7 bases). Trimming took 6 bases from V and 6 from J, leaving 13 bases between them. Germline-derived CDR1 and CDR2 are SGHVS and FQNEAQ. The CDR3 is made up of 13 amino acids. CDR3 sequence (DNA): TGTGCCAGCAGTTTCCGGGGGGCGGATACGCAGTATTTT. It encodes CASSFRGADTQYF.

This rearrangement joins TRBV9 to TRBJ2-1; possibly TRBD2 for D (6 bases). Germline CDR1 is SGDLS and CDR2 is YYNGEE. The CDR3 runs to 16 residues. The V and J ends lost 5 bases and 6 bases respectively, with 21 bases between them. The DNA for the CDR3 is TGTGCCAGCAGTAGATCCACCGGGACTCAGCCCAATGAGCAGTTCTTC. Encoded protein: CASSRSTGTQPNEQFF.

The chain combines TRBV4-3 with TRBJ2-7, with D possibly being TRBD2 (7 bases). The CDR3 covers 14 residues. V lost 4 bases and J lost 5, with 15 bases in between. CDR1 is LGHNA and CDR2 is YSLEER in the germline V gene. CDR3 in DNA: TGCGCCAGCAGCCCTCTTGCGGGGGCCCACGAGCAGTACTTC. It codes for CASSPLAGAHEQYF.